A selection of T cell receptor beta chains follows, all from one sample in a study of blood T cell repertoires in COVID-19. Generated by immunoSEQ multiplex PCR, the TCRdb table keeps only in-frame clones and is missing some. The repertoire includes some 250,000 clones, approximately 86% of them detected once, and roughly 3.1% sits in the top ten. Sequencing was carried out using peripheral blood. These receptors were obtained from a woman aged 18-35 years with acute or convalescent COVID-19. Each CDR3 is given with its conserved first and last residue. The D gene is left open where the match is weak. Some rows mark clone size as missing; the rest say once, few, many or name a class of expanded clone.

D gene	V gene	J gene	clone size	CDR3 protein	CDR3 DNA
TRBD2	TRBV15	TRBJ2-3	once	CATSRARAGGSTQYF	TGTGCCACCAGCAGAGCTCGGGCGGGAGGTAGTACGCAGTATTTT
TRBD1	TRBV18	TRBJ1-5	.	CASSLAGQGSGQPQHF	TGTGCCAGCTCACTCGCGGGACAGGGGTCGGGTCAGCCCCAGCATTTT
TRBD2	TRBV30	TRBJ2-7	.	CAWNPGTSGRAYEQYF	TGTGCCTGGAATCCTGGGACTAGCGGGAGGGCCTACGAGCAGTACTTC
.	TRBV9	TRBJ1-5	.	CASSTGGVQPQHF	TGTGCCAGCAGCACGGGGGGGGTCCAGCCCCAGCATTTT
TRBD1	TRBV7-2	TRBJ1-1	.	CASSLVGQWTEAFF	TGTGCCAGCAGCTTAGTGGGACAGTGGACTGAAGCTTTCTTT
TRBD2	TRBV30	TRBJ2-7	.	CAWSPIRTSGISYEQYF	TGTGCCTGGAGTCCAATCCGCACTAGCGGGATCTCCTACGAGCAGTACTTC
TRBD2	TRBV7-9	TRBJ2-7	.	CASSPTSGEQYF	TGTGCCAGCAGCCCTACTAGCGGAGAGCAGTACTTC
.	TRBV11-2	TRBJ1-1	.	CASSHPTGTDYEAFF	TGTGCCAGCAGCCACCCCACCGGGACGGACTATGAAGCTTTCTTT
.	TRBV29-1	TRBJ2-7	.	CSVAGSGSRFEQYF	TGCAGCGTCGCGGGGTCGGGATCCCGGTTCGAGCAGTACTTC
TRBD2	TRBV20-1	TRBJ2-5	once	CSASRRGRAQETQYF	TGCAGTGCTAGTCGCCGCGGGAGGGCCCAAGAGACCCAGTACTTC
TRBD1	TRBV14	TRBJ2-4	.	CASSQEKGQKKNIQYF	TGTGCCAGCAGCCAAGAGAAGGGACAGAAAAAAAACATTCAGTACTTC
.	TRBV29-1	TRBJ1-1	medium-sized	CSVERQGSTEAFF	TGCAGCGTTGAACGCCAGGGTAGCACTGAAGCTTTCTTT
.	TRBV28	TRBJ1-1	.	CASIAGVPLSEAFF	TGTGCCAGCATCGCAGGGGTCCCCCTTTCTGAAGCTTTCTTT
TRBD1	TRBV28	TRBJ1-2	.	CASSFDDRGPVVYGYTF	TGTGCCAGCAGTTTCGACGACAGGGGGCCTGTCGTCTATGGCTACACCTTC
TRBD1	TRBV5-4	TRBJ2-5	few	CASSFRQGVQETQYF	TGTGCCAGCAGCTTTAGACAGGGGGTACAGGAGACCCAGTACTTC
TRBD1	TRBV6-5	TRBJ1-6	.	CATRQGDNSPLHF	TGTGCCACCAGACAGGGAGATAATTCACCCCTCCACTTT
.	TRBV6-6	TRBJ2-7	.	CASSYSARVSDEQYF	TGTGCCAGCAGTTACTCGGCCAGGGTTTCCGACGAGCAGTACTTC
TRBD1	TRBV5-5	TRBJ2-7	few	CASSWGTEYYEQYF	TGTGCCAGCAGCTGGGGGACAGAATACTACGAGCAGTACTTC
.	TRBV12-5	TRBJ2-7	.	CASGLEGGRYEQYF	TGTGCTAGTGGTTTGGAGGGCGGGCGCTACGAGCAGTACTTC
.	TRBV28	TRBJ2-5	.	CASSEQGGTQYF	TGTGCCAGCAGTGAGCAGGGGGGGACCCAGTACTTC